This entry lists 28 T cell receptor beta chains sequenced from one sample in a study of T cell repertoires in cytomegalovirus infection (dated by TCRdb to the late 2010s). The treatment or condition label, as the study defines it: in vitro stimulation with specific CMV peptide epitopes to enrich CMV-specific T cells. Their antigens remain unidentified. TCRdb names Illumina HiSeq 1500 as the instrument used. TCRdb passed the public sequencing reads through fastp at Q25 and MiXCR, retaining productive beta sequences. Every CDR3 protein is listed once, alongside the most common genes and DNA of its rows. The sample has about 60,000 distinct CDR3 sequences on record, about a fifth of them singletons. In total, the top ten clones hold around 67% of the sample. The sample consisted of CD8+ T cells from cultured PBMCs, taken from culture after CMV antigen stimulation. These receptors were obtained from a human donor in good health (CMV status not recorded). Some clones in this sample may be carry-over from other donors' samples.

The rearrangement uses TRBV7-1 and TRBJ2-7, with TRBD1 identical over 8 bases. TRBV7-1 is recorded as an ORF, its role being uncertain. V dropped 2 bases and J dropped 2; count of bases not matched to a gene: 11. The CDR3 covers 17 residues. The CDR3 spells CASSSQSDRAETYEQYF. As DNA, the CDR3 is TGTGCCAGCAGCTCACAATCGGACAGGGCCGAAACCTACGAGCAGTACTTC.

The chain has TRBV7-9 and TRBJ1-6, with D uncertain. V lost 4 bases to trimming and J lost 1 base, with 5 bases between them. Germline V CDR1 and CDR2: SEHNR, FQNEAQ (reference sequence). The CDR3 extends over 14 amino acids. The CDR3 spells CASSSRSYNSPLHF. The DNA for the CDR3 is TGTGCCAGCAGCTCCCGGTCCTATAATTCACCCCTCCACTTT. The complete variable domain, with remaining parts taken from reference TRBV7-9 and TRBJ1-6, reads DTGVSQNPRHKITKRGQNVTFRCDPISEHNRLYWYRQTLGQGPEFLTYFQNEAQLEKSRLLSDRFSAERPKGSFSTLEIQRTEQGDSAMYLCASSSRSYNSPLHFGNGTRLTVT.

J is TRBJ2-2 and V is TRBV25-1, with a possible D match to TRBD2 (5 bases). CDR1 is MGHDK and CDR2 is SYGVNS in the germline V gene. This CDR3 comprises 10 residues. Trimming shortened V by 8 bases and J by 7 bases, and 5 bases separated the two germline ends. The CDR3: CASRGGELFF. The CDR3 DNA is TGTGCCAGCCGGGGCGGGGAGCTGTTTTTT. The full variable domain, with the rest looked up from reference TRBV25-1 and TRBJ2-2, is EADIYQTPRYLVIGTGKKITLECSQTMGHDKMYWYQQDPGMELHLIHYSYGVNSTEKGDLSSESTVSRIRTEHFPLTLESARPSHTSQYLCASRGGELFFGEGSRLTVL.

The chain's CDR3 is CASSYSPGGSLLDTQYF. The CDR3 region has the DNA TGTGCCAGCAGTTACAGTCCGGGAGGGAGTCTATTAGATACGCAGTATTTT. The chain recombines TRBV6-2 or TRBV6-3 with TRBJ2-3; 8 nucleotides line up with TRBD2. The CDR3 extends over 17 amino acids. Trimming at V came to 2 bases and at J to 5 bases, leaving 12 bases not matched to a gene. In germline, CDR1 is MNHEY, CDR2 SVGEGT.

This clonotype was counted between two and nine times. This rearrangement joins TRBV7-2 to TRBJ2-3, with 7 bases matching TRBD2. Trimming at V came to 5 bases and at J to 6 bases, leaving 5 bases not matched to a gene. Per germline, CDR1 SGHTA and CDR2 FQGNSA. This CDR3 has 13 residues. DNA for the CDR3: TGTGCCAGCAGCCCCGGGAGGAGGGATACGCAGTATTTT. Protein sequence: CASSPGRRDTQYF.

The chain joins TRBV24-1 to TRBJ1-2; 7 positions agree with TRBD1. Trimming took 3 bases from V and 8 from J; bases not matched to a gene: 17. This CDR3 is 17 amino acids long. Germline CDR1 and CDR2: KGHDR and SFDVKD. CDR3 nucleotide sequence: TGTGCCACCAGTGATGCTGGGACAGCCCGGCGGGTTGGAGGCTACACCTTC. Encoded protein: CATSDAGTARRVGGYTF.

This clonotype was picked up a small number of times. The genes are TRBV6-2 or TRBV6-3 and TRBJ2-7; the match to TRBD2 covers 15 bases. The length of the CDR3 is 14 residues. Germline V gene lookup returns CDR1 MNHEY and CDR2 SVGEGT. V shed 7 bases, J shed 6 bases, and the junction held 4 bases outside the gene matches. The CDR3 nucleotides are TGTGCCAGCATCCCGGGACTAGCGGGAGGCGAGCAGTACTTC. This translates into CASIPGLAGGEQYF.

This clonotype was counted a few times. V and J are TRBV9 and TRBJ2-5, with D maybe TRBD1 (5 bases). Germline CDR1 reads SGDLS; CDR2 reads YYNGEE. V lost 0 bases and J lost 1, with 10 bases in between. The length of the CDR3 is 15 residues. The CDR3 here is CASSVDGRAQETQYF. As DNA, the CDR3 is TGTGCCAGCAGCGTAGACGGCAGGGCCCAAGAGACCCAGTACTTC. Combining the CDR3 with reference TRBV9 and TRBJ2-5 gives the whole variable domain DSGVTQTPKHLITATGQRVTLRCSPRSGDLSVYWYQQSLDQGLQFLIQYYNGEERAKGNILERFSAQQFPDLHSELNLSSLELGDSALYFCASSVDGRAQETQYFGPGTRLLVL.

The chain recombines TRBV6-1 with TRBJ2-2; D is possibly TRBD2 (5 bases). CDR3 length: 15 residues. V lost 2 bases, J lost 1 base, and 8 bases lay in between. Germline-derived CDR1 and CDR2 are MNHNS and SASEGT. This CDR3 reads CASSELAGNTGELFF. In DNA, the CDR3 is TGTGCCAGCAGTGAATTGGCGGGGAACACCGGGGAGCTGTTTTTT.

The gene calls are TRBV19 and TRBJ1-5; tentative D call: TRBD1 (6 bases). Germline lookup yields CDR1 LNHDA and CDR2 SQIVND (reference sequence). The CDR3 is made up of 15 amino acids. V was clipped by 5 bases and J by 3 bases, with 14 bases between them. CDR3 sequence reads: CASSWTDAFNQPQHF. The CDR3 DNA reads as TGTGCCAGTAGTTGGACAGACGCCTTCAATCAGCCCCAGCATTTT.

The chain carries TRBV7-9 and TRBJ2-7; tentative D call: TRBD1 (6 bases). The germline V and J ends were trimmed by 0 bases and 2 bases, with 11 bases remaining between them. The germline CDR1 and CDR2 sequences are SEHNR and FQNEAQ (reference sequence). The CDR3 is made up of 15 amino acids. The CDR3 region is CASSLAGQLTYEQYF. The DNA for the CDR3 is TGTGCCAGCAGCTTAGCGGGACAACTCACCTACGAGCAGTACTTC.

To note about this clonotype: The junction and the germline gene differ at one end; a read error may be behind it. V and J are TRBV5-6 and TRBJ2-1; 9 bases agree with TRBD2. The germline V gene has CDR1 SGHDT and CDR2 YYEEEE. The CDR3 has 14 amino acids. DNA of the CDR3: TGTGCCGGCAGTCAAGGACTAGCGTACAATGAGCAGTTCTTC. Protein product: CAGSQGLAYNEQFF.

This clonotype has a handful of counts. The chain employs TRBV5-6 and TRBJ1-5; possibly TRBD1 for D (5 bases). The CDR3 sequence is 14 residues long. In germline, CDR1 is SGHDT, CDR2 YYEEEE. V lost 3 bases, J lost 6 bases, and 13 bases lay in between. Here the CDR3 DNA reads TGTGCCAGCAGCTGGGGGGGAGGAGGTCAGCCCCAGCATTTT. Translating gives CASSWGGGGQPQHF.

This clonotype was picked up many times. The V and J genes are TRBV7-8 and TRBJ1-5; the D is unclear. The germline CDR1 and CDR2 sequences are SGHVS and FQNEAQ. The CDR3 is 16 residues long. Trimming took 5 bases from V and 2 from J, leaving 16 bases between them. The CDR3 reads CASSAGIREGNQPQHF. CDR3 DNA sequence: TGTGCCAGCAGCGCCGGGATTAGGGAAGGCAATCAGCCCCAGCATTTT.

The genes are TRBV29-1 and TRBJ2-7, with D uncertain. The CDR3 is 13 residues long. Between the trimmed V and J ends, which lost 5 bases and 1 base, there was a span of 12 bases. Looked up from germline, CDR1 is SQVTM and CDR2 is ANQGSEA. The CDR3 spells CSVLPIGSYEQYF. CDR3 DNA sequence: TGCAGCGTTTTACCTATCGGGTCCTACGAGCAGTACTTC.

In its sample, this clonotype was seen a few times. CDR3 sequence: CASSYPGQGNQPQHF. The CDR3 DNA reads as TGTGCCAGCAGTTACCCGGGACAGGGAAATCAGCCCCAGCATTTT. This sequence joins TRBV6-6 and TRBJ1-5, with 9 bases fitting TRBD1. The CDR3 runs 15 residues. Germline trimming cut 2 bases from V and 4 bases from J; bases unmatched to any gene: 3. CDR1 and CDR2 from the germline V gene are MNHNY and SVGAGI (reference sequence).

This sequence joins TRBV7-6 and TRBJ1-3, with a weak D call TRBD1 (6 bases). V was pared by 5 bases and J by 2 bases, with 16 bases between. Germline V gene data show CDR1 as SGHVS and CDR2 as FNYEAQ. The CDR3 consists of 16 residues. The CDR3 DNA sequence: TGTGCCAGCAGCAGCCAGCCGGGGGGCGCTGGAAACACCATATATTTT. Amino acids: CASSSQPGGAGNTIYF.

This chain uses TRBV6-2 or TRBV6-3 with TRBJ2-2; the D gene is possibly TRBD1 (6 bases). The germline CDR1 and CDR2 sequences are MNHEY and SVGEGT. Trimming cost V 7 bases and J 0 bases, with 15 bases left between them. The CDR3 extends over 16 amino acids. CDR3 sequence: CASNDAGTTNTGELFF. DNA of the CDR3: TGTGCCAGCAATGACGCCGGGACAACGAACACCGGGGAGCTGTTTTTT.

The chain links TRBV7-2 to TRBJ2-1; a weak D match, TRBD2 (6 bases). V was clipped by 6 bases and J by 1 base, with 19 bases between them. The CDR3 has 17 amino acids. Germline values: CDR1 SGHTA, CDR2 FQGNSA. CDR3 sequence: CASSPTGGGLSYNEQFF. CDR3 nucleotides: TGTGCCAGCAGTCCCACCGGTGGGGGGTTATCCTACAATGAGCAGTTCTTC.

Comments on this clonotype: Just one base apart from a much larger clone, this may be a read error. The V call is TRBV6-1, the J call TRBJ1-4; D is unclear. Germline values: CDR1 MNHNS, CDR2 SASEGT. V lost 5 bases and J 8 bases, leaving 15 bases between the germline ends. This CDR3 comprises 14 residues. CDR3 amino acids: CASSNRQIGEKLFF. In nucleotides, the CDR3 is TGTGCCAGCAGTAACCGGCAGATTGGGGAAAAACTGTTTTTT.

J is TRBJ1-5 and V is TRBV6-2 or TRBV6-3; D might be TRBD1 (6 bases). Germline CDR1 reads MNHEY; CDR2 reads SVGEGT. The CDR3 is made up of 19 amino acids. Trimming left V 1 base short and J 0 bases short, with 19 bases between. The CDR3 here is CASSYFSGTLDHSNQPQHF. The CDR3 DNA reads TGTGCCAGCAGTTACTTCTCCGGGACACTCGATCATAGCAATCAGCCCCAGCATTTT.

This clonotype showed up just a few times. The rearrangement links TRBV7-8 to TRBJ2-7, with no clear D. Germline CDR1 reads SGHVS; CDR2 reads FQNEAQ. This CDR3 contains 14 residues. The V end lost 7 bases, the J end lost 0 bases, and 13 bases lay between the germline ends. The CDR3 sequence: CASTFSGGSYEQYF. The CDR3 DNA reads TGTGCCAGCACCTTCTCGGGCGGCTCCTACGAGCAGTACTTC.

This clonotype was observed a few times. This rearrangement joins TRBV7-3 to TRBJ2-2; no firm D call. CDR3 length equals 16 residues. Germline V gives CDR1 SGHTA, CDR2 FQGTGA. Trimming cost V 5 bases and J 0 bases, with 13 bases left between them. Here the CDR3 DNA reads TGTGCCAGCAGCATGCCCGGGTATTCGAACACCGGGGAGCTGTTTTTT. Amino acid sequence: CASSMPGYSNTGELFF. The full variable domain, with the rest looked up from reference TRBV7-3 and TRBJ2-2, is GAGVSQTPSNKVTEKGKYVELRCDPISGHTALYWYRQSLGQGPEFLIYFQGTGAADDSGLPNDRFFAVRPEGSVSTLKIQRTERGDSAVYLCASSMPGYSNTGELFFGEGSRLTVL.

This clonotype was seen a handful of times. The rearrangement links TRBV15 to TRBJ2-5; 8 bases fit TRBD2. The V gene end was trimmed by 0 bases and the J gene end by 4 bases; junction bases not matched to a gene: 7. The length of the CDR3 is 16 residues. The germline V gene encodes CDR1 LNHNV and CDR2 YYDKDF (reference sequence). The CDR3 nucleotides are TGTGCCACCAGCAGAGATTCATCGGGAGGGAGAGAGACCCAGTACTTC. Its protein is CATSRDSSGGRETQYF.

The chain links TRBV7-2 to TRBJ1-1, with D perhaps TRBD1 (6 bases). The CDR3 length is 14 residues. Deletions cut 5 bases from V and 5 bases from J, with 15 bases between. The germline V gene has CDR1 SGHTA and CDR2 FQGNSA. The CDR3 is CASSPLRGRTEAFF. The CDR3 coding sequence is TGTGCCAGCAGCCCACTGCGGGGGCGTACTGAAGCTTTCTTT.

A few counts support this clonotype. This rearrangement joins TRBV11-1 to TRBJ2-5; 7 bases match TRBD1. The CDR3 has 16 amino acids. The germline gives CDR1 SGHAT, CDR2 FQDESV (reference sequence). V shed 5 bases and J 5 bases; nucleotides not matched to a gene: 14. CDR3 nucleotides: TGTGCCAGCAGCCCCCACAGGGGATCGTCCAAGGAGACCCAGTACTTC. It codes for CASSPHRGSSKETQYF.

This clonotype was detected a few times. V usage is TRBV12-3 or TRBV12-4 and J usage is TRBJ1-1, with 8 positions matching TRBD1. The CDR3 contains 15 residues. With 2 bases clipped from V and 4 bases from J, the junction kept 6 bases outside the gene matches. This CDR3 is CASSLSGTGGTEAFF. The CDR3 nucleotides read TGTGCCAGCAGTTTAAGCGGAACAGGGGGCACTGAAGCTTTCTTT.

The sample holds a few counts of this clonotype. The chain is built from TRBV7-2 and TRBJ1-1, with D possibly being TRBD1 (5 bases). CDR3 length: 15 residues. Germline loops: CDR1 SGHTA, CDR2 FQGNSA. The germline V and J ends were trimmed by 6 bases and 1 base, with 15 bases remaining between them. The CDR3 bases are TGTGCCAGCAGGGGGGTGAGGGCAGGGAACACTGAAGCTTTCTTT. This codes for CASRGVRAGNTEAFF.